Listed below are T cell receptor beta chains from one sample, sequenced in a study of blood T cell repertoires in COVID-19. Generated by immunoSEQ multiplex PCR, the TCRdb table keeps only in-frame clones and is missing some. The sample shows some 160,000 clones, roughly 86% of them seen only once. The source material was peripheral blood. The receptors derive from an elderly woman with COVID-19, enrolled during active disease. Both conserved end residues are part of each CDR3.

J: TRBJ2-1
V: TRBV2
CDR3: CASSELREYGNEQFF

J: TRBJ2-3
V: TRBV27
CDR3: CASSNGQGLGSSTDTQYF

J: TRBJ2-2
V: TRBV25-1
CDR3: CASSHTSGRNTGELFF

J: TRBJ2-3
V: TRBV7-9
CDR3: CASSLGWPDTQYF

J: TRBJ2-7
V: TRBV12-3/TRBV12-4
CDR3: CASSTGSYEQYF

J: TRBJ2-2
V: TRBV9
CDR3: CASSVAGDRFAGELFF

J: TRBJ1-1
V: TRBV6-5
CDR3: CASSSIRGVEAFF

J: TRBJ2-5
V: TRBV7-2
CDR3: CASSFQLQETQYF

J: TRBJ2-5
V: TRBV6-2/TRBV6-3
CDR3: CASSYGGAYETQYF

J: TRBJ2-1
V: TRBV15
CDR3: CATSGGQRAYNEQFF

J: TRBJ2-7
V: TRBV7-9
CDR3: CASSRGTGNEQYF

J: TRBJ2-2
V: TRBV24-1
CDR3: CATSAGTNTGELFF

J: TRBJ2-5
V: TRBV28
CDR3: CASSSQETQYF

J: TRBJ1-4
V: TRBV7-2
CDR3: CASSAPGTGSNEKLFF

J: TRBJ1-5
V: TRBV28
CDR3: CASSGTGGWLNDQPQHF